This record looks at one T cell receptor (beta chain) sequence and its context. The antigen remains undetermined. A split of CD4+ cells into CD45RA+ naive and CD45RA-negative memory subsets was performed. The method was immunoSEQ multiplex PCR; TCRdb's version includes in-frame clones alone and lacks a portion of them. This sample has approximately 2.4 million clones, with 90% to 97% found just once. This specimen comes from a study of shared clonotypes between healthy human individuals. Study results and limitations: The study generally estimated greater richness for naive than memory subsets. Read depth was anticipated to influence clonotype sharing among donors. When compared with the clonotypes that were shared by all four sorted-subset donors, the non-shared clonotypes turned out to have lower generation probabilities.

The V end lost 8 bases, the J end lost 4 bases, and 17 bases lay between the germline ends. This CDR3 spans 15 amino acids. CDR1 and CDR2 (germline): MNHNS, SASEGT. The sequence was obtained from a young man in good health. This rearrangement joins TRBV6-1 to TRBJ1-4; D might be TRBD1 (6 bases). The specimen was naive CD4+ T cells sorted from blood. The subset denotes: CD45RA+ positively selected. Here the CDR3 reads CASSSDGGGNEKLFF. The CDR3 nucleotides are TGTGCCAGCTCGTCGGATGGGGGCGGTAATGAAAAACTGTTTTTT.